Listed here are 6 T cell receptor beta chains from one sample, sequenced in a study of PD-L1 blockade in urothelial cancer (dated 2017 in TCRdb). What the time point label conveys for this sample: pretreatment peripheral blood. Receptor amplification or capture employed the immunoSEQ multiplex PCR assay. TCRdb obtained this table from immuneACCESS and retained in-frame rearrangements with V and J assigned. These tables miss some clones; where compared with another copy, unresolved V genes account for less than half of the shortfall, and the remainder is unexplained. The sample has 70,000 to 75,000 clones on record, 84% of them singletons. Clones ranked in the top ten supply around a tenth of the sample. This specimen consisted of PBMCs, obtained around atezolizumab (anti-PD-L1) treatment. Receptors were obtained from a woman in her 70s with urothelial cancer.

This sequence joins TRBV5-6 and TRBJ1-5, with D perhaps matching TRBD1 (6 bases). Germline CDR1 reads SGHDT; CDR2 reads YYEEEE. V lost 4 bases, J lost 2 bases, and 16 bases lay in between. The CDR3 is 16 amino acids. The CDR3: CASSQWNRVGNQPQHF. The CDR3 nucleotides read TGTGCCAGCAGCCAGTGGAACAGGGTAGGCAATCAGCCCCAGCATTTT.

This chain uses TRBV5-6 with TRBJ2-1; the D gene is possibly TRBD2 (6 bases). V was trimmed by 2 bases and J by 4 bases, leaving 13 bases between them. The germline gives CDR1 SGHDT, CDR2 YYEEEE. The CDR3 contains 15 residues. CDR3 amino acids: CASSFGRLAYNEQFF. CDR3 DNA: TGTGCCAGCAGCTTCGGTAGGCTAGCGTACAATGAGCAGTTCTTC.

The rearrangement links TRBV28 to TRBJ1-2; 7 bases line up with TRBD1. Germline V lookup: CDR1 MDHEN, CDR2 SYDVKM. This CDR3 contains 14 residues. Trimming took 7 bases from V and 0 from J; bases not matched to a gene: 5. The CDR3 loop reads CASNRDSSNYGYTF. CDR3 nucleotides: TGTGCCAGCAACCGGGACAGCTCTAACTATGGCTACACCTTC.

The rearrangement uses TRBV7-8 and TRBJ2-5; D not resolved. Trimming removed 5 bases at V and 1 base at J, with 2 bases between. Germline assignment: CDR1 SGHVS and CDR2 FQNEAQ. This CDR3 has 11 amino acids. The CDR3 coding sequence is TGTGCCAGCAGCCGCCAAGAGACCCAGTACTTC. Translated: CASSRQETQYF.

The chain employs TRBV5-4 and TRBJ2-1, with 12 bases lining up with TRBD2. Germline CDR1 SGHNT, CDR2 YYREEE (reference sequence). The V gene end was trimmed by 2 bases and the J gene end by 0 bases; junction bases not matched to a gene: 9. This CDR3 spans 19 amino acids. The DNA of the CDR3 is TGTGCCAGCAGCTTCGGGACTAGCGGGCTCTGGAGCTCCTACAATGAGCAGTTCTTC. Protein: CASSFGTSGLWSSYNEQFF.

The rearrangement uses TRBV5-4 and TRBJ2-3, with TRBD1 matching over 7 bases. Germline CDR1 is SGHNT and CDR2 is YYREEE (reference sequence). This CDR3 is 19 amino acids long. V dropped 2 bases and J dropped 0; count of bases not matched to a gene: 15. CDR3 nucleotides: TGTGCCAGCAGCTTTGTCCTGGGAACCGGGACAGCTAGCACAGATACGCAGTATTTT. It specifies CASSFVLGTGTASTDTQYF.